This T cell receptor beta chain was profiled in a study of radiotherapy plus CTLA-4 blockade in lung cancer. The study gave focal radiation plus ipilimumab CTLA-4 blockade to patients with chemo-refractory metastatic non-small-cell lung cancer. This clone has just one count. Its target is unknown. Germline CDR1 and CDR2: MNHEY and SVGAGI. The CDR3 runs to 15 residues. Trimming took off 2 bases at V and 8 bases at J, with 16 bases between the two ends. Data came from immunoSEQ multiplex PCR; TCRdb stores just in-frame clones and leaves some out. The sample has over 85,000 clones, about 70% seen once; the top ten hold about 3%. Findings and caveats of the study: Reported findings show early blood T cell clone dynamics, with interferon-beta, best predicted response.

This sample comprised peripheral blood, obtained from a patient treated with radiotherapy plus ipilimumab. V and J are TRBV6-5 and TRBJ1-3; TRBD1 might be the D (5 bases). The clonotype comes from a human donor with non-small cell lung cancer who had a partial response to radiotherapy plus ipilimumab. Some clones in this sample may be carry-over from other donors' samples. CDR3 nucleotide sequence: TGTGCCAGCAGTTACGACCGCAGTCGGGGGGACACCATATATTTT. This translates into CASSYDRSRGDTIYF.